What follows are 5 T cell receptor beta chains derived from one specimen sequenced in a study of blood T cell repertoires in COVID-19. The method was immunoSEQ multiplex PCR; TCRdb's version includes in-frame clones alone and lacks a portion of them. The table records 180,000 or so clones, approximately 83% of them present only once. Sequencing used peripheral blood. The receptors were gathered from a man in his fifties or sixties with acute or convalescent COVID-19.

V is TRBV30 and J is TRBJ1-5, with 7 bases matching TRBD1. Germline V CDR1 and CDR2: GTSNPN, SVGIG (reference sequence). The CDR3 extends over 13 amino acids. Trimming cost V 2 bases and J 5 bases; bases outside gene matches: 3. CDR3 sequence reads: CAWSPQGDQPQHF. In DNA form, the CDR3 reads TGTGCCTGGAGTCCCCAGGGGGATCAGCCCCAGCATTTT.

The chain combines TRBV2 with TRBJ1-3; D is perhaps TRBD1 (6 bases). Germline V lookup: CDR1 SNHLY, CDR2 FYNNEI. The length of the CDR3 is 12 residues. Between the trimmed V and J ends, which lost 5 bases and 9 bases, there was a span of 11 bases. The CDR3 bases are TGTGCCAGCAGTTCCAGGGGATCCACCATATATTTT. Its translation is CASSSRGSTIYF.

The CDR3 bases are TGTGCCAGCAGCCCTCAAGGGACTAGCGGTACCGCTACCGGGGAGCTGTTTTTT. Translating gives CASSPQGTSGTATGELFF. The V and J genes are TRBV7-3 and TRBJ2-2; the match to TRBD2 covers 11 bases. Germline V CDR1 and CDR2: SGHTA, FQGTGA. V was pared by 5 bases and J by 5 bases, with 13 bases of the junction left unmatched. The CDR3 totals 18 residues.

The genes are TRBV5-4 and TRBJ2-2, with 10 bases identical to TRBD2. The germline V gene encodes CDR1 SGHNT and CDR2 YYREEE (reference sequence). This CDR3 is built from 16 residues. V trimming: 2 bases; J trimming: 7 bases; junction bases outside the gene matches: 8. CDR3 sequence reads: CASSLLAGLRIGELFF. Here the CDR3 DNA reads TGTGCCAGCAGCTTACTAGCGGGACTCCGCATCGGGGAGCTGTTTTTT.

V is TRBV3-1 (or the pseudogene TRBV3-2) and J is TRBJ2-7; D is uncertain. Germline V gene data show CDR1 as LGHDT and CDR2 as YNNKEL (reference sequence). V lost 0 bases to trimming and J lost 5 bases, with 8 bases between them. This CDR3 contains 13 residues. The DNA of the CDR3 is TGTGCCAGCAGCCAAGAATGGGCCCACGAGCAGTACTTC. Amino acid sequence: CASSQEWAHEQYF.